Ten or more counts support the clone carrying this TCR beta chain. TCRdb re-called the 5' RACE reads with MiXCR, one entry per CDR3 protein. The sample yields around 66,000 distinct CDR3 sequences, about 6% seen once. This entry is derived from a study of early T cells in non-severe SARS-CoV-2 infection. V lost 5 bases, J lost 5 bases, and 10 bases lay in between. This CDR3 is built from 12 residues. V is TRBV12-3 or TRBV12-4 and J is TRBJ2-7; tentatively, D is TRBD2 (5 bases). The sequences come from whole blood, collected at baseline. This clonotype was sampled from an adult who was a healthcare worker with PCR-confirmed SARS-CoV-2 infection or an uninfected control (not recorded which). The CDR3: CASSPEGNEQYF. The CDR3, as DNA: TGTGCCAGCAGTCCCGAGGGCAACGAGCAGTACTTC.